This TCR beta chain was obtained from a study of graft-versus-host responses after intestinal transplantation. Background on the study: Transplants were multivisceral, liver-intestinal, or isolated intestinal. Anti-thymocyte globulin induction, then tacrolimus and steroids for about three years, went to all recipients. Study results and caveats: Patients with graft-donor T cell macrochimerism had high graft-versus-host to host-versus-graft clonal ratios in allografts. Early post-transplant falls in HvG clones accompanied the peak levels of circulating GvH clones.

Points on this clone: The antigen is unknown.

The V gene lost 5 bases and the J gene lost 6 bases, with 14 bases spanning the gap. The CDR3 consists of 14 residues. Germline CDR1 is SGHVS and CDR2 is FQNEAQ. Here immunoSEQ multiplex PCR was the method, and the copy in TCRdb shows in-frame clones only, minus some. The table includes about 71,000 clones, about 90% detected once. This sample comprised unstimulated CD8+ T cells sorted from spleen or lymph node cells, obtained before intestinal transplant. This clonotype was obtained from a human donor who received an intestinal transplant. The chain couples TRBV7-8 to TRBJ2-1; D perhaps matches TRBD2 (5 bases). The CDR3 protein is CASSPTDGGNEQFF. The CDR3, as DNA: TGTGCCAGCAGCCCGACGGATGGAGGCAATGAGCAGTTCTTC.